The sequence of this T cell receptor (beta chain) was determined in a study of sequential checkpoint blockade in melanoma. Study outcomes and limitations: Tumor T-cell fraction and clonality correlated with PD-L1 and CD8+ counts.

The method was immunoSEQ multiplex PCR; TCRdb's version includes in-frame clones alone and lacks a portion of them. Of under 700 clones listed, around 20% were seen once; the top ten hold 15% to 20%. As concerns this clone: What it binds is unknown.

Treatment reported: randomized to nivolumab then ipilimumab (arm A) or the reverse (arm B). Source: tumor tissue (inferred from file names), taken from a patient given nivolumab and ipilimumab in sequence. The sequence came from a human donor with melanoma.

CDR3 DNA sequence: TGTGCCAGTAGTGACTGGGGGGGCACGGGGAATACGCAGTATTTT. Protein: CASSDWGGTGNTQYF. The chain links TRBV19 to TRBJ2-3, with D tentatively TRBD2 (7 bases). V was clipped by 5 bases and J by 7 bases, with 19 bases between them. CDR1 and CDR2 (germline): LNHDA, SQIVND (reference sequence). The CDR3 covers 15 residues.